The TCR beta chain under discussion was sequenced for a study of blood T cells in healthy people across ages. PCR was performed a second time for roughly 7 to 11 cycles using a sample-barcoded 5' primer and a J-beta primer mix. TCRdb ran MiXCR on the 5' RACE reads and lists one entry per CDR3 protein. The profile shows 1,500,000 or so distinct CDR3 sequences, almost 60% of them singletons. CDR3 size: 12 residues. Germline CDR1 reads DFQATT; CDR2 reads SNEGSKA (reference sequence). Between the trimmed V and J ends, which lost 0 bases and 10 bases, there was a span of 10 bases. The clonotype originates from a man aged 18 to 35 in good health. V gene TRBV20-1 combines with J gene TRBJ2-1, with D uncertain. Source material: blood. CDR3 DNA sequence: TGCAGTGCTAGAGATTTACCGCGAGAGCAGTTCTTC. Protein sequence: CSARDLPREQFF.